This T cell receptor (beta chain) is drawn from a study of cytomegalovirus exposure and HLA in healthy donors. General observations from the study: In the analysis, some V segments, TRBV6-2 and TRBV6-3 included, were excluded as indistinguishable.

Trimming took 6 bases from V and 2 from J; bases not matched to a gene: 8. The germline gives CDR1 MNHEY, CDR2 SMNVEV (reference sequence). The length of the CDR3 is 15 residues. The PCR employed 60 Vbeta primers together with 13 Jbeta primers. Sequencing was performed with immunoSEQ multiplex PCR; in TCRdb, only in-frame clones are kept and a portion is missing. The table lists under 150,000 clones, around 66% of them singletons. This clone was observed a single time. What it recognizes is unknown. The chain joins TRBV27 to TRBJ2-3, with TRBD2 matching over 7 bases. The clonotype comes from a man younger than 30 in good health and CMV-seropositive. The sequenced sample consisted of PBMCs. The CDR3 region is CASSLGLADTDTQYF. In DNA, the CDR3 is TGTGCCAGCAGCCTCGGGCTAGCGGACACAGATACGCAGTATTTT.